This entry is about one TCR beta chain. Its cognate antigen is unknown. The source of the sample is a study of cytomegalovirus exposure and HLA in healthy donors. General study results and limits: Based on reports, TCR beta sequences accurately predicted HLA-A and HLA-B alleles for most subjects. Specificity of three CMV-associated chains for CMV antigens was verified in vitro. The records held CMV serostatus as the only immune exposure information.

The CDR3 length is 16 residues. The junction had 4 bases not matched to a gene; V was cut back by 2 bases and J by 3 bases. Germline V lookup: CDR1 MGHDK, CDR2 SYGVNS. Researchers ran the PCR with 60 Vbeta and 13 Jbeta primers. The data were produced by immunoSEQ multiplex PCR, yet TCRdb's version contains in-frame clones alone and is incomplete. The sample consists of around 95,000 clones, roughly four fifths of them appearing once. The TCR originated in a man aged 30-40 years in good health and CMV-seropositive. Sequencing was done on a sample of PBMCs. The rearrangement joins TRBV25-1 to TRBJ2-1, with 10 positions matching TRBD1. This CDR3 reads CASSERTGGGYNEQFF. As DNA, the CDR3 is TGTGCCAGCAGTGAACGGACAGGGGGAGGCTACAATGAGCAGTTCTTC.